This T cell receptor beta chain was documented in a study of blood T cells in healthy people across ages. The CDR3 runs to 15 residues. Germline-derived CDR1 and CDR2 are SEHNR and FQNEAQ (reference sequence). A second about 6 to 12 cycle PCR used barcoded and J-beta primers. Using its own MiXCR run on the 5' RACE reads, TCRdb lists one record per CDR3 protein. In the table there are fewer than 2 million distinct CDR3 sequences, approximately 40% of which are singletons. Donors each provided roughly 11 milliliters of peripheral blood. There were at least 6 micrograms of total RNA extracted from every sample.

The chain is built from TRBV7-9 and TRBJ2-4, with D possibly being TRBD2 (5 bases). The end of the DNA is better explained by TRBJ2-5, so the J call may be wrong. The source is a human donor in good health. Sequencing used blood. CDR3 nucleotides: TGTGCCAGCACCCACGGAGGTGGATTGGGGGAGACCCAGTACTTC. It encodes CASTHGGGLGETQYF.